Listed below are T cell receptor beta chains from one sample, sequenced in a study of neurological immune-mediated disorders. Each CDR3 protein is one row after TCRdb ran MiXCR on the 5' RACE reads. Among fewer than 20,000 distinct CDR3 sequences listed, about 15% were seen once. The sequenced sample consisted of PBMCs. The receptors were gathered from a man in his sixties with HTLV-1-associated myelopathy (HAM/TSP). The conserved cysteine and the conserved F or W are not part of the CDR3 here. Each record gives: D gene, J gene, CDR3 length, V gene, CDR3 protein. A D gene is named only where the DNA matches it firmly.

.	TRBJ2-7	11	TRBV14	ASSNRGTSEQY
.	TRBJ1-5	10	TRBV12-3/TRBV12-4	ASSPTNQPQH
TRBD1	TRBJ1-5	20	TRBV19	ASTPPGGRGRVTPRGNQPQH
TRBD2	TRBJ2-3	15	TRBV29-1	SVEGQRGEKSTDTQY
.	.	14	TRBV5-6	ASSLVGNRVTYEQF
.	TRBJ2-5	11	TRBV7-9	ASSLVLGETQY
.	TRBJ1-3	8	TRBV7-9	ATTGNTIY
TRBD2	TRBJ2-4	13	TRBV7-2	ASSLLAGGRDIQY
TRBD2	TRBJ2-7	13	TRBV9	ASSRLAGAAYEQY
TRBD1	TRBJ1-5	12	TRBV9	ASSGGQKYQPQH
.	TRBJ1-3	12	TRBV5-1	ASSPSVSGNTIY
TRBD1	TRBJ1-1	15	TRBV6-1	ASSVSGTGRLGTEAF
.	TRBJ2-5	11	TRBV7-2	AISLGGRETQY
.	TRBJ1-2	11	TRBV14	ASSQAQGYGYT
TRBD2	TRBJ2-7	12	TRBV28	ASRGGLGDYEQY
TRBD1	TRBJ2-4	12	TRBV6-5	ASSYRTGENIQY
TRBD1	TRBJ2-7	13	TRBV5-1	ASSSRTGVMGEQY
.	TRBJ1-1	11	TRBV7-2	ANNTQGATEAF
TRBD2	TRBJ2-7	15	TRBV27	ASSPPPLAGGTYEQY
.	TRBJ1-1	15	TRBV6-2/TRBV6-3	ANSYLDGPRMDTEAF
TRBD1	TRBJ1-6	14	TRBV20-1	SARDNRQGTNSPLH
.	TRBJ2-7	14	TRBV2	ASSERHPPPPYEQY
.	TRBJ1-1	14	TRBV12-3/TRBV12-4	ASSLAAGGGGTEAF
.	TRBJ2-7	11	TRBV7-2	ASSSYDFYEQY